The 28 T cell receptor beta chains presented below share a single source sample, sequenced in a study of blood T cell repertoires in COVID-19. The assay was immunoSEQ multiplex PCR, and TCRdb's table has in-frame clones only and misses some. Of about 69,000 clones in the sample, around 79% are singletons; the top ten hold approximately 15%. Input material: peripheral blood. These receptors came from a man aged 60 to 69 with acute or convalescent COVID-19.

This chain links TRBV5-6 with TRBJ2-1; possible D gene TRBD1, 5 bases. The V gene's germline CDR1 is SGHDT and CDR2 YYEEEE. The CDR3 loop spans 12 amino acids. V lost 2 bases and J lost 12, with 12 bases in between. CDR3 sequence reads: CASSFPQGWQFF. CDR3 nucleotide sequence: TGTGCCAGCAGCTTCCCCCAGGGTTGGCAGTTCTTC.

V usage is TRBV27 and J usage is TRBJ1-2, with 8 bases identical to TRBD1. Per the germline V gene, CDR1 is MNHEY and CDR2 is SMNVEV (reference sequence). V dropped 2 bases and J dropped 3; count of bases not matched to a gene: 5. The CDR3 totals 15 residues. The CDR3 region is CASSLRAGGYYGYTF. The CDR3 bases are TGTGCCAGCAGTTTAAGGGCAGGGGGCTACTATGGCTACACCTTC.

This chain links TRBV12-3 or TRBV12-4 with TRBJ2-7; the D gene is possibly TRBD2 (6 bases). Trimming took 7 bases from V and 0 from J, leaving 10 bases between them. CDR3 length: 13 residues. This CDR3 is CASTTSSSYEQYF. The CDR3 DNA reads TGTGCCAGCACGACTAGTAGCTCCTACGAGCAGTACTTC.

This clone was seen once. The rearrangement uses TRBV5-6 and TRBJ2-1; tentatively, D is TRBD1 (6 bases). CDR3 length equals 16 residues. V was pared by 1 base and J by 3 bases, with 14 bases between. Germline values: CDR1 SGHDT, CDR2 YYEEEE. Here the CDR3 reads CASSLWVQGDYNEQFF. The CDR3 DNA reads as TGTGCCAGCAGCTTGTGGGTACAGGGCGACTACAATGAGCAGTTCTTC. Filled out from reference TRBV5-6 and TRBJ2-1, the complete variable domain reads DAGVTQSPTHLIKTRGQQVTLRCSPKSGHDTVSWYQQALGQGPQFIFQYYEEEERQRGNFPDRFSGHQFPNYSSELNVNALLLGDSALYLCASSLWVQGDYNEQFFGPGTRLTVL.

The V call is TRBV2, the J call TRBJ1-2; TRBD1 might be the D (5 bases). CDR1 SNHLY and CDR2 FYNNEI come from the germline V gene. This CDR3 has 13 residues. V was cut by 7 bases and J by 7 bases, with 16 bases left in between. The CDR3 DNA reads as TGTGCCAGCACGGCAGGGAAGATTGGTGGCTACACCTTC. Residues: CASTAGKIGGYTF. The full variable domain, rest sourced from reference TRBV2 and TRBJ1-2, is EPEVTQTPSHQVTQMGQEVILRCVPISNHLYFYWYRQILGQKVEFLVSFYNNEISEKSEIFDDQFSVERPDGSNFTLKIRSTKLEDSAMYFCASTAGKIGGYTFGSGTRLTVV.

The chain recombines TRBV4-3 with TRBJ1-2, with 9 nucleotides matching TRBD1. The germline gives CDR1 LGHNA, CDR2 YSLEER. The CDR3 contains 16 residues. Germline trimming cut 4 bases from V and 4 bases from J; bases unmatched to any gene: 10. CDR3 nucleotide sequence: TGCGCCAGCAGCCGCTCGACAGGGGGTGGGGGCTATGGCTACACCTTC. Translated: CASSRSTGGGGYGYTF.

The rearrangement joins TRBV6-5 to TRBJ1-2, with 8 bases that match TRBD1. Germline V lookup: CDR1 MNHEY, CDR2 SVGAGI. V trimming: 6 bases; J trimming: 4 bases; junction bases outside the gene matches: 7. This CDR3 comprises 14 residues. The CDR3 loop is CASRDRTGLYGYTF. The CDR3 DNA reads TGTGCCAGCAGGGACCGGACAGGGCTCTATGGCTACACCTTC.

The J gene is TRBJ2-6, the V gene TRBV9, with D tentatively TRBD1 (5 bases). Germline CDR1 reads SGDLS; CDR2 reads YYNGEE. The CDR3 runs to 15 residues. Trimming cost V 4 bases and J 2 bases, with 10 bases left between them. The CDR3 loop is CASSSQGTGANVLTF. The CDR3 bases are TGTGCCAGCAGCTCCCAGGGAACTGGGGCCAACGTCCTGACTTTC.

Remarks on this clone: Germline is not matched at one junction end, which may reflect a read error. The J gene is TRBJ1-2, the V gene TRBV9, with TRBD1 matching 7 bases. Looked up from germline, CDR1 is SGDLS and CDR2 is YYNGEE. CDR3 length: 14 residues. This CDR3 is CASSPRDSPSRLSF. The CDR3 coding sequence is TGTGCCAGCAGCCCCCGGGACAGTCCCTCAAGACTTTCCTTC.

This sequence joins TRBV2 and TRBJ2-1, with D possibly TRBD2 on 7 matching bases. The CDR3 is 12 amino acids. CDR1 SNHLY and CDR2 FYNNEI come from the germline V gene. V lost 7 bases and J 8 bases, leaving 12 bases between the germline ends. CDR3 nucleotides: TGTGCCAGCAAATGGGAGGGGGATGAGCAGTTCTTC. It codes for CASKWEGDEQFF.

V usage is TRBV11-2 and J usage is TRBJ1-2, with D uncertain. The CDR3 runs to 16 residues. CDR1 and CDR2 (germline): SGHAT, FQNNGV. V was pared by 0 bases and J by 3 bases, with 14 bases between. CDR3 coding DNA: TGTGCCAGCAGCTTAGACCGCCTCGTTTCGGACTATGGCTACACCTTC. Protein product: CASSLDRLVSDYGYTF.

The chain carries TRBV7-2 and TRBJ1-1, with TRBD1 identical over 7 bases. J was trimmed by 3 bases and V by 1 base; bases with no gene match: 5. This CDR3 spans 15 amino acids. Germline-derived CDR1 and CDR2 are SGHTA and FQGNSA. CDR3: CASSLVKGAYTEAFF. The CDR3 nucleotides read TGTGCCAGCAGCTTAGTGAAGGGGGCCTACACTGAAGCTTTCTTT.

The rearrangement uses TRBV21-1 and TRBJ2-7; TRBD2 was called by the table and not checked on the DNA. TRBV21-1 is a known pseudogene. The CDR3 loop spans 11 amino acids. The CDR3: CASPHYYEQYF. The CDR3 DNA sequence: TGTGCCAGTCCCCACTACTACGAGCAGTACTTC.

CDR3: CSVVKLTGANVLTF. As DNA, the CDR3 is TGCAGCGTAGTAAAACTCACCGGGGCCAACGTCCTGACTTTC. The chain recombines TRBV29-1 with TRBJ2-6; D uncertain. The CDR3 loop spans 14 amino acids. V lost 6 bases and J lost 4, with 13 bases in between. Per the germline V gene, CDR1 is SQVTM and CDR2 is ANQGSEA.

This clone came up a few times. The chain couples TRBV7-2 to TRBJ2-1; 8 nucleotides align to TRBD2. Germline values: CDR1 SGHTA, CDR2 FQGNSA. Germline trimming cut 1 base from V and 8 bases from J; bases unmatched to any gene: 7. The CDR3 contains 15 residues. DNA of the CDR3: TGTGCCAGCAGCTTAGGAGTCGGGGGGGCGGATGAGCAGTTCTTC. Its translation: CASSLGVGGADEQFF.

There are a few counts of this clone. The V gene is TRBV18, the J gene TRBJ1-5, with 12 bases aligning to TRBD1. Looked up from germline, CDR1 is KGHSH and CDR2 is LQKENI. The CDR3 has 16 residues. V lost 3 bases and J lost 5; bases outside the gene matches: 5. The CDR3 DNA reads as TGTGCCAGCTCACCCACGGGACAGGGGGCGCATCAGCCCCAGCATTTT. Amino acid sequence: CASSPTGQGAHQPQHF.

This clone showed up just a few times. CDR3 DNA sequence: TGCAGCGTTGAAGGCAGGGGCGAGACCCAGTACTTC. Its translation is CSVEGRGETQYF. This chain joins TRBV29-1 and TRBJ2-5; D perhaps matches TRBD1 (6 bases). Germline V gene sequence: CDR1 SQVTM, CDR2 ANQGSEA. The CDR3 is made up of 12 amino acids. With 1 base removed from V and 5 bases from J, the gap between germline ends came to 8 bases.

The gene calls are TRBV4-3 and TRBJ1-4, with a possible D match to TRBD1 (6 bases). The germline V gene encodes CDR1 LGHNA and CDR2 YSLEER. V lost 4 bases to trimming and J lost 2 bases, with 14 bases between them. CDR3 length: 16 residues. The CDR3 region is CASSRQYRETNEKLFF. CDR3 sequence (DNA): TGCGCCAGCAGCCGCCAATACAGGGAGACTAATGAAAAACTGTTTTTT.

The chain has TRBV19 and TRBJ2-6, with 8 bases lining up with TRBD1. This CDR3 region has 17 residues. V lost 7 bases and J lost 0; bases outside the gene matches: 8. Per germline, CDR1 LNHDA and CDR2 SQIVND (reference sequence). The CDR3 DNA is TGTGCCAGTAAGCACGGGACAGGCCTCTCTGGGGCCAACGTCCTGACTTTC. It translates to CASKHGTGLSGANVLTF.

The rearrangement joins TRBV20-1 to TRBJ1-3; D gene ambiguous. Trimming stripped 3 bases from V and 4 bases from J, with 13 bases between. This CDR3 has 14 amino acids. Germline values: CDR1 DFQATT, CDR2 SNEGSKA (reference sequence). This chain's CDR3 is CSASSVGLGNTIYF. CDR3 DNA sequence: TGCAGTGCTAGTTCGGTAGGACTCGGAAACACCATATATTTT.

The chain joins TRBV6-5 to TRBJ1-2; 10 bases match TRBD1. The V gene end was trimmed by 5 bases and the J gene end by 7 bases; junction bases not matched to a gene: 4. Germline V gene sequence: CDR1 MNHEY, CDR2 SVGAGI. The length of the CDR3 is 13 residues. This CDR3 is CASSPGQGSGYTF. The CDR3 bases are TGTGCCAGCAGTCCGGGACAGGGGTCTGGCTACACCTTC.

This chain joins TRBV5-1 and TRBJ2-2; TRBD2 aligns across 8 bases. V was pared by 4 bases and J by 4 bases, with 12 bases of the junction left unmatched. The CDR3 contains 17 residues. Germline V gene data show CDR1 as SGHRS and CDR2 as YFSETQ. The CDR3 loop is CASSHYTGTSGTGELFF. In nucleotides, the CDR3 is TGCGCCAGCAGCCATTACACCGGGACTAGTGGCACCGGGGAGCTGTTTTTT.

This sequence joins TRBV5-1 and TRBJ1-1; perhaps TRBD1 as D (6 bases). Germline V gene data show CDR1 as SGHRS and CDR2 as YFSETQ. This CDR3 has 14 amino acids. The V gene lost 7 bases and the J gene lost 1 base, with 14 bases spanning the gap. In DNA form, the CDR3 reads TGCGCCAGCCGGGGGGGGCCGGGGAACACTGAAGCTTTCTTT. Its translation: CASRGGPGNTEAFF. Supplemented by reference TRBV5-1 and TRBJ1-1, the full variable domain reads KAGVTQTPRYLIKTRGQQVTLSCSPISGHRSVSWYQQTPGQGLQFLFEYFSETQRNKGNFPGRFSGRQFSNSRSEMNVSTLELGDSALYLCASRGGPGNTEAFFGQGTRLTVV.

The chain links TRBV6-6 to TRBJ1-4; a weak D match, TRBD1 (6 bases). Per the germline V gene, CDR1 is MNHNY and CDR2 is SVGAGI (reference sequence). Between the trimmed V and J ends, which lost 7 bases and 1 base, there was a span of 10 bases. The CDR3 has 14 residues. The CDR3, as DNA: TGTGCCAGCATCAGACAGGAAACTAATGAAAAACTGTTTTTT. The encoded protein is CASIRQETNEKLFF.

A few counts support this clone. The chain is built from TRBV6-5 and TRBJ1-3; D remains ambiguous. From germline, CDR1 is MNHEY and CDR2 SVGAGI. V dropped 0 bases and J dropped 0 bases, with 9 bases sitting between them. This CDR3 has 16 amino acids. CDR3 protein: CASSYSIYASGNTIYF. As DNA, the CDR3 is TGTGCCAGCAGTTACTCGATCTATGCCTCTGGAAACACCATATATTTT.

This clone was recorded a few times. This chain joins TRBV7-9 and TRBJ1-1, with D perhaps matching TRBD1 (6 bases). Germline CDR1 reads SEHNR; CDR2 reads FQNEAQ (reference sequence). The ends were cut back, 5 bases at V and 7 bases at J, with 14 bases in the middle. This CDR3 region has 13 residues. The CDR3 sequence is CASSGRGFGEAFF. For the CDR3, the DNA is TGTGCCAGCAGCGGGAGGGGGTTCGGTGAAGCTTTCTTT.

This clone came up once. The rearrangement joins TRBV9 to TRBJ2-1, with 12 positions matching TRBD2. There are 15 residues in the CDR3. CDR1 SGDLS and CDR2 YYNGEE come from the germline V gene. The V segment lost 4 bases and the J segment 10 bases; nucleotides outside the gene matches: 9. CDR3 region: CASSPTSGGRMEQFF. The DNA for the CDR3 is TGTGCCAGCAGCCCGACTAGCGGGGGCCGGATGGAGCAGTTCTTC. Full variable domain (outside the CDR3, taken from reference TRBV9 and TRBJ2-1): DSGVTQTPKHLITATGQRVTLRCSPRSGDLSVYWYQQSLDQGLQFLIQYYNGEERAKGNILERFSAQQFPDLHSELNLSSLELGDSALYFCASSPTSGGRMEQFFGPGTRLTVL.

This clone was picked up one time. The rearrangement uses TRBV19 and TRBJ1-1; 7 positions match TRBD1. The CDR3 covers 15 residues. The ends lost 4 bases at V and 3 bases at J; junction bases unmatched: 8. Germline CDR1 LNHDA, CDR2 SQIVND (reference sequence). As DNA, the CDR3 is TGTGCCAGTAGTAGACGGGACAGAAGATACACTGAAGCTTTCTTT. It specifies CASSRRDRRYTEAFF.